The TCR beta chain under discussion was sequenced for a study of T cell repertoires in cytomegalovirus infection. Regarding the study as a whole: Across the ex vivo response, the dominant clonotypes were HLA-C-restricted CMV-specific TCR beta clonotypes. Frequencies of public TCR beta families were cumulated, and this identified carriers of CMV plus the relevant HLA.

This CDR3 is 11 amino acids long. V was shortened by 8 bases and J by 6 bases, with 9 bases between the two germline ends. CDR1 and CDR2 (germline): LNHNV, YYDKDF (reference sequence). This clonotype showed up many times. The target antigen is unknown. TCRdb re-derived calls from the reads in MiXCR, one entry per CDR3 protein. Altogether approximately 76,000 distinct CDR3 sequences are present, roughly 3.7% being singletons, with the ten largest covering over 4.5%. Sequencing input: PBMCs. The sequence was obtained from a human donor in good health (CMV status not recorded). Some clones in this sample may be carry-over from other donors' samples. The V call is TRBV15, the J call TRBJ2-3; no clear D gene. The CDR3 bases are TGTGCCACCCTGTCCCGGGATACGCAGTATTTT. This encodes CATLSRDTQYF.